This T cell receptor beta chain was identified in a study of regulatory T cells in long-lasting Graves disease. This clonotype was detected many times. The authors built TCR beta libraries using iRepertoire HTBI primers and Arm-PCR of CDR3 regions. TCRdb reprocessed the multiplex PCR reads via MiXCR and lists one record per CDR3 protein. This table has a few hundred thousand distinct CDR3 sequences, roughly 14% appearing once. Trimming left V 0 bases short and J 7 bases short, with 11 bases between. CDR3 length: 13 residues. Germline V gives CDR1 SGHRS, CDR2 YFSETQ. Time point specified: newly diagnosed GD, antithyroid drugs for less than 3 months. Preparation of the TCR library used RNA extracted from PBMCs. The data were also submitted as part of a second study, on T cells in Graves' hyperthyroidism and ophthalmopathy.

The TCR comes from a man younger than 45 with Graves disease. Sequences were derived from peripheral blood mononuclear cells (PBMCs), sampled at new diagnosis, from a patient treated with antithyroid drugs. V and J are TRBV5-1 and TRBJ2-7; unclear D gene. The CDR3 region has the DNA TGCGCCAGCAGCTTGGAACGGTCCGGGGAGCAGTACTTC. Residues: CASSLERSGEQYF.